Presented here are 14 T cell receptor beta chains from one specimen sequenced in a study of shared clonotypes between healthy human individuals. Naive CD8 populations comprised CD45RO-negative cells positively selected for CCR7, excluding terminally differentiated effector memory CD45RA+ cells. Measured with immunoSEQ multiplex PCR; TCRdb has only the in-frame clones, and not every one. The sample holds 760,000 or so clones, around 96% seen once. The sample consisted of naive CD8+ T cells sorted from blood. All receptors derive from a man aged 25-45 years in good health.

J is TRBJ2-7 and V is TRBV7-9; weak D call: TRBD2 (6 bases). Per the germline V gene, CDR1 is SEHNR and CDR2 is FQNEAQ (reference sequence). The CDR3 is 16 amino acids. Trimming left V 5 bases short and J 2 bases short, with 19 bases between. DNA of the CDR3: TGTGCCAGCAGCCCCCCGCGGGGAAGCGATACCTACGAGCAGTACTTC. Translating it yields CASSPPRGSDTYEQYF.

V usage is TRBV5-1 and J usage is TRBJ2-5, with a weak D call TRBD2 (5 bases). The CDR3 loop spans 13 amino acids. Germline CDR1 and CDR2: SGHRS and YFSETQ. Trimming took 6 bases from V and 5 from J, leaving 14 bases between them. The CDR3 reads CASKFAGGETQYF. CDR3 sequence (DNA): TGCGCCAGCAAATTCGCGGGCGGTGAGACCCAGTACTTC. Together with reference TRBV5-1 and TRBJ2-5, the CDR3 gives the full variable domain: KAGVTQTPRYLIKTRGQQVTLSCSPISGHRSVSWYQQTPGQGLQFLFEYFSETQRNKGNFPGRFSGRQFSNSRSEMNVSTLELGDSALYLCASKFAGGETQYFGPGTRLLVL.

The chain links TRBV7-2 to TRBJ2-7; D gene uncertain. This CDR3 has 14 amino acids. Germline values: CDR1 SGHTA, CDR2 FQGNSA. Trimming cost V 4 bases and J 3 bases, with 13 bases left between them. The CDR3 DNA sequence: TGTGCCAGCAGCTCCCTAAGCCATGACTACGAGCAGTACTTC. Its translation: CASSSLSHDYEQYF.

V and J are TRBV11-2 and TRBJ2-1; 10 nucleotides align to TRBD2. The CDR3 has 16 amino acids. Trimming cost V 4 bases and J 3 bases; bases outside gene matches: 6. Germline assignment: CDR1 SGHAT and CDR2 FQNNGV. CDR3 DNA: TGTGCCAGCAGCTCAGACGGACTAGCGGACTACAATGAGCAGTTCTTC. Its protein is CASSSDGLADYNEQFF.

J is TRBJ1-1 and V is TRBV4-1; TRBD1 might be the D (5 bases). V gave up 3 bases and J gave up 4 bases, with 12 bases separating them. The CDR3 spans 14 residues. CDR1 is MGHRA and CDR2 is YSYEKL in the germline V gene. The CDR3 loop reads CASSQGQGITEAFF. The CDR3 nucleotides are TGCGCCAGCAGCCAGGGGCAGGGAATCACTGAAGCTTTCTTT.

This clone was observed once. The genes are TRBV27 and TRBJ1-5; D remains unclear. The ends were cut back, 4 bases at V and 6 bases at J, with 13 bases in the middle. This CDR3 is built from 14 residues. Per the germline V gene, CDR1 is MNHEY and CDR2 is SMNVEV (reference sequence). The CDR3 DNA sequence: TGTGCCAGCAGTTCAACGGGAGAAAGTCAGCCCCAGCATTTT. As protein: CASSSTGESQPQHF.

The J gene is TRBJ2-1, the V gene TRBV14; TRBD1 might be the D (6 bases). This CDR3 region has 16 residues. Germline assignment: CDR1 SGHDN and CDR2 FVKESK. Trimming took 0 bases from V and 3 from J, leaving 12 bases between them. The CDR3 region has the DNA TGTGCCAGCAGCCAAGATTCAGGGGTGGTCTACAATGAGCAGTTCTTC. It specifies CASSQDSGVVYNEQFF.

V is TRBV27 and J is TRBJ1-4; D might be TRBD1 (6 bases). The CDR3 is 15 amino acids. Trimming took 4 bases from V and 10 from J, leaving 19 bases between them. Germline V gene data show CDR1 as MNHEY and CDR2 as SMNVEV (reference sequence). The CDR3 spells CASSYDAGVRRKLFF. DNA for the CDR3: TGTGCCAGCAGTTATGACGCAGGGGTGCGGCGAAAACTGTTTTTT.

CDR3 amino acids: CASSQGQATNEKLFF. The CDR3, as DNA: TGTGCCAGCAGCCAAGGACAGGCAACTAATGAAAAACTGTTTTTT. The genes are TRBV5-5 and TRBJ1-4; TRBD1 matches at 7 bases. The germline V gene encodes CDR1 SGHKS and CDR2 YYEKEE (reference sequence). V shed 4 bases and J 0 bases; nucleotides not matched to a gene: 3. The CDR3 covers 15 residues.

The V and J genes are TRBV6-1 and TRBJ2-1, with 8 bases matching TRBD2. CDR1 MNHNS and CDR2 SASEGT come from the germline V gene. V was clipped by 2 bases and J by 1 base; unmatched bases: 4. The CDR3 is 16 residues long. CDR3 sequence (DNA): TGTGCCAGCAGTGAAACAGCGGGGGCTTCCTACAATGAGCAGTTCTTC. Protein product: CASSETAGASYNEQFF.

The chain recombines TRBV27 with TRBJ2-7; TRBD2 is a possible D gene (5 bases). There are 14 residues in the CDR3. CDR1 and CDR2 from the germline V gene are MNHEY and SMNVEV (reference sequence). The V and J ends lost 5 bases and 3 bases respectively, with 14 bases between them. The CDR3 nucleotides read TGTGCCAGCAGTCGGACTGAACGAGGCTACGAGCAGTACTTC. Translation: CASSRTERGYEQYF.

The rearrangement uses TRBV6-6 and TRBJ1-5, with TRBD1 matching 7 bases. Germline-derived CDR1 and CDR2 are MNHNY and SVGAGI (reference sequence). The CDR3 is 15 amino acids. V gave up 5 bases and J gave up 6 bases; unmatched junction bases: 10. CDR3 sequence: CASSDPDRVGQPQHF. The DNA of the CDR3 is TGTGCCAGCAGTGATCCCGACAGGGTGGGTCAGCCCCAGCATTTT.

The genes are TRBV7-9 and TRBJ2-2; D may be TRBD2 (6 bases). V was cut by 5 bases and J by 6 bases, with 10 bases left in between. The CDR3 runs 13 residues. Germline V gene lookup returns CDR1 SEHNR and CDR2 FQNEAQ (reference sequence). CDR3 nucleotide sequence: TGTGCCAGCAGCCACTCGGGGGCCGGGGAGCTGTTTTTT. Translating gives CASSHSGAGELFF.

This clone was counted once. The CDR3 DNA reads as TGTGCCAGCAGCAAAGAACGGGACAATGAGCAGTTCTTC. Protein: CASSKERDNEQFF. The V and J genes are TRBV21-1 and TRBJ2-1; the table's D call, TRBD2, has no DNA check behind it. TRBV21-1 is classified as a pseudogene. This CDR3 has 13 amino acids.